This T cell receptor beta chain was recorded in a study of T cell repertoires in cytomegalovirus infection. Overall study context: Signatures in public TCR beta sequences pointed to both CMV infection and matching HLA type. Study-wide points: Using cumulative public TCR beta family frequency, the authors identified those who carried CMV together with the relevant HLA. Clonotype analysis showed dominance of the ex vivo response by HLA-C-restricted CMV-specific TCR beta clonotypes.

In this sample, this clonotype turned up a few times. The target antigen is unknown. Germline lookup yields CDR1 SGHTA and CDR2 FQGNSA. The V and J ends lost 5 bases and 0 bases, in that order; junction bases with no gene match: 13. There are 18 residues in the CDR3. TCRdb re-called the reads with MiXCR, one entry per CDR3 protein. This sample has a few hundred thousand distinct CDR3 sequences, with roughly a third found just once. This sequence originates from a human donor in good health (CMV status not recorded). Some clones in this sample may be carry-over from other donors' samples. The chain combines TRBV7-2 with TRBJ2-3; 8 bases are shared with TRBD2. Sequenced material: cultured PBMCs, taken from culture after CMV antigen stimulation. CDR3: CASSPPGGRGPSTDTQYF. DNA for the CDR3: TGTGCCAGCAGCCCACCGGGGGGGCGCGGTCCTAGCACAGATACGCAGTATTTT.